These 14 T cell receptor beta chains originate from one sample sequenced in a study of metastatic and nonmetastatic thyroid tumors. No patient had received any treatment before thyroid surgery. TCRdb re-clonotyped the PCR reads via MiXCR. The table records approximately 7,400 clones, about a third of them present only once. The sequenced sample was adjacent normal tissue. The origin of the receptors is a female donor with papillary thyroid cancer or a benign thyroid nodule (not recorded which). Some clones in this sample may be carry-over from other donors' samples.

This sequence joins TRBV30 and TRBJ1-5; D unclear. The germline V and J ends were trimmed by 5 bases and 7 bases, with 12 bases remaining between them. This CDR3 is 12 amino acids long. The germline gives CDR1 GTSNPN, CDR2 SVGIG (reference sequence). The CDR3: CAWDIPGQPQHF. CDR3 coding DNA: TGTGCCTGGGACATACCGGGGCAGCCCCAGCATTTT.

The CDR3: CASSGGYGYTF. CDR3 coding DNA: TGCGCCAGCAGTGGAGGATATGGCTACACCTTC. The rearrangement uses TRBV10-2 and TRBJ1-2; unclear D gene. The V end lost 4 bases, the J end lost 5 bases, and 5 bases lay between the germline ends. Germline V gene data show CDR1 as WSHSY and CDR2 as SAAADI. This CDR3 contains 11 residues.

This clone was counted at least ten times. This chain joins TRBV6-4 and TRBJ2-7, with 9 bases matching TRBD2. Trimming at V came to 7 bases and at J to 0 bases, leaving 10 bases not matched to a gene. The CDR3 runs 16 residues. CDR1 is MRHNA, CDR2 SNTAGT, per germline. For the CDR3, the DNA is TGTGCCAGCATTCCCGGACTAGCGTCTCTCTCCTACGAGCAGTACTTC. This translates into CASIPGLASLSYEQYF.

The CDR3 loop reads CSAIWDVWHNEQFF. The CDR3 nucleotides read TGCAGTGCTATTTGGGACGTCTGGCACAATGAGCAGTTCTTC. This chain joins TRBV20-1 and TRBJ2-1; D assignment may be TRBD1 or TRBD2 (5 bases each). Germline V CDR1 and CDR2: DFQATT, SNEGSKA (reference sequence). The CDR3 totals 14 residues. V was pared by 4 bases and J by 5 bases, with 15 bases between.

As for this clone: At one boundary the junction diverges from the germline segment, which might be a read error. V gene TRBV6-1 combines with J gene TRBJ2-1, with D unclear. This CDR3 contains 12 residues. Germline-derived CDR1 and CDR2 are MNHNS and SASEGT. The CDR3 spells CSSYTIYNEQFF. DNA for the CDR3: TGCTCGTCCTACACCATCTACAATGAGCAGTTCTTC.

The chain links TRBV27 to TRBJ1-2; 7 nucleotides match TRBD1. This CDR3 has 15 residues. Germline V gene sequence: CDR1 MNHEY, CDR2 SMNVEV (reference sequence). The trim removed 5 bases at V and 5 bases at J, leaving 11 bases unmatched. This chain's CDR3 is CASSEGGPTLYGYTF. Written as DNA, the CDR3 is TGTGCCAGCAGTGAAGGGGGCCCCACTTTGTATGGCTACACCTTC.

This clone was observed a handful of times. This sequence joins TRBV5-1 and TRBJ2-1; maybe TRBD2 (6 bases). The CDR3 spans 16 residues. Germline CDR1 and CDR2: SGHRS and YFSETQ. Trimming stripped 3 bases from V and 0 bases from J, with 13 bases between. The CDR3 loop reads CASSSMSGLSYNEQFF. The CDR3 region has the DNA TGCGCCAGCAGCTCAATGAGCGGGCTCTCCTACAATGAGCAGTTCTTC.

This chain joins TRBV5-1 and TRBJ1-3, with TRBD1 matching 10 bases. The CDR3 is made up of 18 amino acids. With 0 bases clipped from V and 0 bases from J, the junction kept 6 bases outside the gene matches. Per the germline V gene, CDR1 is SGHRS and CDR2 is YFSETQ. The DNA for the CDR3 is TGCGCCAGCAGCTTGGATGGGACAGGGGCCTTCTCTGGAAACACCATATATTTT. This encodes CASSLDGTGAFSGNTIYF. The variable domain in full, completed from reference TRBV5-1 and TRBJ1-3, reads KAGVTQTPRYLIKTRGQQVTLSCSPISGHRSVSWYQQTPGQGLQFLFEYFSETQRNKGNFPGRFSGRQFSNSRSEMNVSTLELGDSALYLCASSLDGTGAFSGNTIYFGEGSWLTVV.

The chain has TRBV5-1 and TRBJ1-2; D gene uncertain. Trimming pared 4 bases from V and 4 bases from J, leaving 11 bases between. Per germline, CDR1 SGHRS and CDR2 YFSETQ. The CDR3 runs 13 residues. CDR3 nucleotide sequence: TGCGCCAGCAGCACTCAGGATTCCTATGGCTACACCTTC. It is translated as CASSTQDSYGYTF.

This rearrangement joins TRBV24-1 to TRBJ1-1, with a tentative D call TRBD1 (5 bases). V lost 5 bases to trimming and J lost 3 bases, with 15 bases between them. Germline values: CDR1 KGHDR, CDR2 SFDVKD. The CDR3 covers 15 residues. The CDR3 DNA reads TGTGCCACCAGTGGCGCCGGGGCGTCGGACACTGAAGCTTTCTTT. Its protein product is CATSGAGASDTEAFF.

The chain joins TRBV11-2 to TRBJ1-2; D is ambiguous. Germline CDR1 SGHAT, CDR2 FQNNGV. The CDR3 extends over 15 amino acids. Between the trimmed V and J ends, which lost 3 bases and 4 bases, there was a span of 15 bases. CDR3 DNA sequence: TGTGCCAGCAGCTTCGGTGTAGTTTACGTCTATGGCTACACCTTC. The encoded protein is CASSFGVVYVYGYTF.

This chain joins TRBV11-2 and TRBJ2-1; 12 positions match TRBD2. J was trimmed by 9 bases and V by 1 base; bases with no gene match: 10. Germline CDR1 is SGHAT and CDR2 is FQNNGV. The CDR3 is made up of 17 amino acids. DNA for the CDR3: TGTGCCAGCAGCTTAGGATTAGTGGGGGGACTAGCGGGTGAGCAGTTCTTC. It is translated as CASSLGLVGGLAGEQFF.

This chain connects TRBV29-1 to TRBJ2-7, with TRBD1 matching 9 bases. With V trimmed by 6 bases and J by 2 bases, 5 bases remained unmatched. The CDR3 covers 13 residues. Germline-derived CDR1 and CDR2 are SQVTM and ANQGSEA. The CDR3 loop reads CSVPGQGAYEQYF. As DNA, the CDR3 is TGCAGCGTACCGGGACAGGGAGCCTACGAGCAGTACTTC.

The J gene is TRBJ2-2, the V gene TRBV27, with 11 positions matching TRBD2. Unmatched junction bases numbered 13, after V lost 4 bases and J lost 3 bases. CDR1 and CDR2 from the germline V gene are MNHEY and SMNVEV (reference sequence). The CDR3 runs 19 residues. The DNA of the CDR3 is TGTGCCAGCAGTTCTATTGGGACTAGCGGATTCGAGGACACCGGGGAGCTGTTTTTT. This codes for CASSSIGTSGFEDTGELFF.